A selection of T cell receptor beta chains follows, all from one sample in a study of cytomegalovirus exposure and HLA in healthy donors. TCRdb keeps only in-frame clones here, not all; method: immunoSEQ multiplex PCR. The sample contains 140,000 to 150,000 clones, about three quarters of which appear only once. Material: PBMCs. All receptors come from a male donor in good health and CMV-seronegative. CDR3s include the opening cysteine and the closing phenylalanine or tryptophan. The D gene is left open where the match is weak. Some rows mark clone size as missing; the rest say once, few, many or name a class of expanded clone.

d_gene	abundance	v_gene	j_gene	CDR3nt	CDR3aa
TRBD1	NA	TRBV9	TRBJ1-6	TGTGCCAGCAGCGTCGACACAGGGGGGATTAATTCACCCCTCCACTTT	CASSVDTGGINSPLHF
NA	NA	TRBV5-4	TRBJ2-3	TGTGCCAGCAAATTACCGGGGAGCACAGATACGCAGTATTTT	CASKLPGSTDTQYF
TRBD2	NA	TRBV4-1	TRBJ2-3	TGCGCCAGCAGCCCTAAACCCGGGACTAGCGGACCCACTAGCACAGATACGCAGTATTTT	CASSPKPGTSGPTSTDTQYF
TRBD2	NA	TRBV6-5	TRBJ2-2	TGTGCCAGCACCGGACTAGTTCGGACCGGGGAGCTGTTTTTT	CASTGLVRTGELFF
TRBD2	NA	TRBV25-1	TRBJ2-2	TGTGCCAGCAGTGCGAGAGCGGGGGTAAACACCGGGGAGCTGTTTTTT	CASSARAGVNTGELFF
NA	NA	TRBV9	TRBJ2-5	TGTGCCAGCAGCGTTAATGGGGCCCGAGGGGGGACCCAGTACTTC	CASSVNGARGGTQYF
NA	NA	TRBV30	TRBJ1-1	TGTGCCTGGAGACCGTGGGCAGGGGATACTGAAGCTTTCTTT	CAWRPWAGDTEAFF
NA	once	TRBV7-2	TRBJ2-3	TGTGCCAGCAGCTTAGATGCCCCAGGGCTAACCAGCACAGATACGCAGTATTTT	CASSLDAPGLTSTDTQYF
NA	NA	TRBV6-1	TRBJ1-6	TGTGCCAGCAGTGATGGGAGCTCCTATAATTCACCCCTCCACTTT	CASSDGSSYNSPLHF
TRBD2	NA	TRBV7-9	TRBJ2-5	TGTGCCAGCAGCTTAGTAGTCGCGGGGGAGCAGTACTTC	CASSLVVAGEQYF
TRBD1	few	TRBV5-1	TRBJ2-5	TGCGCCAGCAGCTCACAGGGGGTTTTTCCAGGCCCCGGGACCCAGTACTTC	CASSSQGVFPGPGTQYF
NA	NA	TRBV7-9	TRBJ2-6	TGTGCCAGCAGCCGAAGTCGGGGGGCGAGTGGGGCCAACGTCCTGACTTTC	CASSRSRGASGANVLTF
TRBD1	few	TRBV27	TRBJ2-7	TGTGCCAGCAGTCCCATACGACAGGGAATCTACGAGCAGTACTTC	CASSPIRQGIYEQYF
NA	NA	TRBV28	TRBJ1-2	TGTGCCAGCAGCCCCGGGGGGTTCTTCGGCTACACCTTC	CASSPGGFFGYTF
NA	few	TRBV2	TRBJ1-1	TGTGCCAGCAGTTACTTACGGAGCATCCGAACTGAAGCTTTCTTT	CASSYLRSIRTEAFF
TRBD2	NA	TRBV7-2	TRBJ2-3	TGTGCCAGCAGCGCGGGACTAGCGGCAGATACGCAGTATTTT	CASSAGLAADTQYF
NA	NA	TRBV7-9	TRBJ2-7	TGTGCCAGCACCCCCAAGGGGCAGGGCAACCCTAACGAGCAGTACTTC	CASTPKGQGNPNEQYF
NA	NA	TRBV6-1	TRBJ2-7	TGTGCCAGCAGTGAAGTGACAGCGATGGGCGAGCAGTACTTC	CASSEVTAMGEQYF
TRBD1	NA	TRBV7-3	TRBJ1-6	TGTGCCAGCAGCCCCGGACAGGGGAGTTCACCCCTCCACTTT	CASSPGQGSSPLHF
NA	NA	TRBV27	TRBJ2-7	TGTGCCAGCAGTTTAGGTCACACAGGGTACGAGCAGTACTTC	CASSLGHTGYEQYF
TRBD1	NA	TRBV19	TRBJ2-1	TGTGCCAGTAGTCGGCATAAGGGACAGGGAGCCCTCTACAATGAGCAGTTCTTC	CASSRHKGQGALYNEQFF
NA	NA	TRBV6-5	TRBJ1-1	TGTGCCAGCAAAAGCCAGGGCAGATACACTGAAGCTTTCTTT	CASKSQGRYTEAFF
NA	few	TRBV19	TRBJ2-7	TGTGCCAGTAGTACGCGAGGGAGTTCCTACGAGCAGTACTTC	CASSTRGSSYEQYF